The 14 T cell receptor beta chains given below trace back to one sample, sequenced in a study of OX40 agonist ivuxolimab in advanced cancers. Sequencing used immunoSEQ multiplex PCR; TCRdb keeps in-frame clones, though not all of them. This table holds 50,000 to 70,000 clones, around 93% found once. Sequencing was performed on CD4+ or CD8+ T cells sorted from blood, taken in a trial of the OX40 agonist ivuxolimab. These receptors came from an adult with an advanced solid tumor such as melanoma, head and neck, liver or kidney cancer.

CDR3 in DNA: TGTGCCAGCTCACCAGGGACAAGAAATGAAAAACTGTTTTTT. Translated: CASSPGTRNEKLFF. The chain employs TRBV18 and TRBJ1-4, with D maybe TRBD1 (6 bases). Germline CDR1 is KGHSH and CDR2 is LQKENI. The germline V and J ends were trimmed by 2 bases and 5 bases, with 9 bases remaining between them. The CDR3 extends over 14 amino acids.

The CDR3 protein is CASTPSPGGANEKLFF. The CDR3 nucleotides are TGTGCCAGTACCCCTTCCCCGGGGGGGGCCAATGAAAAACTGTTTTTT. J is TRBJ1-4 and V is TRBV19; the D gene is possibly TRBD1 (6 bases). CDR1 is LNHDA and CDR2 is SQIVND in the germline V gene (reference sequence). Trimming removed 7 bases at V and 5 bases at J, with 20 bases between. The CDR3 spans 16 residues.

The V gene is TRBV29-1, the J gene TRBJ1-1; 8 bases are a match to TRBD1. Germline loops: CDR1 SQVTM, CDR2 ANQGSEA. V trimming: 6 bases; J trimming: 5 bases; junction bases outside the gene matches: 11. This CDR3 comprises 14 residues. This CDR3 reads CSVRQGITATEAFF. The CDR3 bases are TGCAGCGTCAGACAGGGGATAACGGCGACTGAAGCTTTCTTT.

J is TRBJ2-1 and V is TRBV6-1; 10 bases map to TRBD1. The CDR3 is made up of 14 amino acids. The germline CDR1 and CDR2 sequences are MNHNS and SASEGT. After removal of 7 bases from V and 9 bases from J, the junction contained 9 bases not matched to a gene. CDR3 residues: CASTPRRQGAEQFF. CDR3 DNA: TGTGCCAGCACCCCTCGCCGACAGGGGGCTGAGCAGTTCTTC.

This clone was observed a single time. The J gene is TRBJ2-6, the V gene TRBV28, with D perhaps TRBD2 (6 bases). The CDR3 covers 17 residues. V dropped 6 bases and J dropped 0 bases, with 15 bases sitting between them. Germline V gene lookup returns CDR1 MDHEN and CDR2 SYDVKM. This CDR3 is CASRTPSGPSGANVLTF. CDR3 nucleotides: TGTGCCAGCAGAACCCCGAGCGGGCCCTCTGGGGCCAACGTCCTGACTTTC.

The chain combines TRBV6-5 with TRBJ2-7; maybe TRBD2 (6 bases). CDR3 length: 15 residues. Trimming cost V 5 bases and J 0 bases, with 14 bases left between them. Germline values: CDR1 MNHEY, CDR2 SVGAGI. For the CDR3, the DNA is TGTGCCAGCAGTCGCGGGACGGACCTCTCCTACGAGCAGTACTTC. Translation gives CASSRGTDLSYEQYF.

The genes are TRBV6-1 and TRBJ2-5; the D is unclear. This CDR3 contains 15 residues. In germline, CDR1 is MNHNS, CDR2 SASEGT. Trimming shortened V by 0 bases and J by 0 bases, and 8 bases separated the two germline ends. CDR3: CASSEAVRYQETQYF. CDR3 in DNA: TGTGCCAGCAGTGAAGCGGTGCGGTACCAAGAGACCCAGTACTTC.

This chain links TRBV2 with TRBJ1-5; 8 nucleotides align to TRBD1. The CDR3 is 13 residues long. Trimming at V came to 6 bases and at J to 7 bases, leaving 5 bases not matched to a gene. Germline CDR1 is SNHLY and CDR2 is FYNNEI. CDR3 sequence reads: CASSGQGEQPQHF. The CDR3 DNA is TGTGCCAGCAGCGGACAGGGAGAACAGCCCCAGCATTTT. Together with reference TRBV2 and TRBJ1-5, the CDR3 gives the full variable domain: EPEVTQTPSHQVTQMGQEVILRCVPISNHLYFYWYRQILGQKVEFLVSFYNNEISEKSEIFDDQFSVERPDGSNFTLKIRSTKLEDSAMYFCASSGQGEQPQHFGDGTRLSIL.

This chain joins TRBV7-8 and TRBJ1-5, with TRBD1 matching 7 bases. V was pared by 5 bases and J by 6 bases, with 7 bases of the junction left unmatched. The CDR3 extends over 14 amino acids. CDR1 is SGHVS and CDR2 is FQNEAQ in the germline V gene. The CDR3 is CASSPSTGFQPQHF. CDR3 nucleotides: TGTGCCAGCAGCCCCTCGACAGGGTTTCAGCCCCAGCATTTT.

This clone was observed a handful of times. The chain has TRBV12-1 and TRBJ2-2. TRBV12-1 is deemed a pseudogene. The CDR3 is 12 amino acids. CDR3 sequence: CASSFVPGELFF. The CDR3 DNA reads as TGTGCCAGCAGCTTTGTCCCCGGGGAGCTGTTTTTT.

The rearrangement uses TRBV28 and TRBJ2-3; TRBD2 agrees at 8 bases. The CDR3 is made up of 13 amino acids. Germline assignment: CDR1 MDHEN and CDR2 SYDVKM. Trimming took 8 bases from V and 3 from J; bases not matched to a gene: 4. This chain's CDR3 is CASLAGGTDTQYF. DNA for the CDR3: TGTGCCAGCCTAGCGGGTGGAACAGATACGCAGTATTTT.

In DNA form, the CDR3 reads TGTGCCAGCAGGGTCACTAGCGGGGGGGACAATGAGCAGTTCTTC. Translating it yields CASRVTSGGDNEQFF. The chain is built from TRBV6-5 and TRBJ2-1, with 13 bases that match TRBD2. CDR3 length: 15 amino acids. J gave up 5 bases and V 6 bases, and 4 bases lay outside the gene matches. Germline V gene sequence: CDR1 MNHEY, CDR2 SVGAGI.

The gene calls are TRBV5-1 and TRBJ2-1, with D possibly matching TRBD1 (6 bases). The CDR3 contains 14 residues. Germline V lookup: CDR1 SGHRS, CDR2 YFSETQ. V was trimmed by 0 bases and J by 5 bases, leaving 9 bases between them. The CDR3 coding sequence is TGCGCCAGCAGCTTGGCCGGGACAAACAATGAGCAGTTCTTC. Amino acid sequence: CASSLAGTNNEQFF.

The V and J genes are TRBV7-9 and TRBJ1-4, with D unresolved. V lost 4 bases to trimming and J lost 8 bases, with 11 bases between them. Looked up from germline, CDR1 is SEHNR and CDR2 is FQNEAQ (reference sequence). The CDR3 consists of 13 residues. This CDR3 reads CASSSEAGEKLFF. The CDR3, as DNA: TGTGCCAGCAGCTCCGAGGCCGGGGAAAAACTGTTTTTT.